Listed below are T cell receptor beta chains from one sample, sequenced in a study of shared clonotypes between healthy human individuals. TCRdb keeps only in-frame clones here, not all; method: immunoSEQ multiplex PCR. The table lists about 2.5 million clones, roughly 92% of them singletons. The sample was naive CD4+ T cells from PBMCs. These receptors all stem from a man aged 18 to 35 in good health. Some clones in this sample may be carry-over from other donors' samples. Each CDR3 is given with its conserved first and last residue. Each record gives: D gene, clone size, J gene, V gene, CDR3 protein, CDR3 DNA. A D gene is named only where the DNA matches it firmly. For some rows the clone size is stated as once, few or many, or as a class when expanded; others skip it.

TRBD1,NA,TRBJ1-4,TRBV29-1,CSVSTPGQGDEKLFF,TGCAGCGTCTCAACGCCGGGACAGGGGGATGAAAAACTGTTTTTT
TRBD1,NA,TRBJ1-1,TRBV5-1,CASSLLTGANTEAFF,TGCGCCAGCAGCTTACTGACAGGGGCGAACACTGAAGCTTTCTTT
NA,NA,TRBJ1-2,TRBV6-1,CASSEVAGGGYTF,TGTGCCAGCAGTGAAGTAGCTGGGGGTGGCTACACCTTC
NA,NA,TRBJ2-7,TRBV7-9,CASSLSDSSYEQYF,TGTGCCAGCAGCTTATCAGACAGCTCCTACGAGCAGTACTTC
NA,NA,TRBJ1-1,TRBV28,CASSFSGATDTEAFF,TGTGCCAGCAGTTTTTCGGGGGCGACAGACACTGAAGCTTTCTTT
TRBD1,NA,TRBJ1-4,TRBV4-3,CASSHSGTGIRTNEKLFF,TGCGCCAGCAGCCATTCAGGGACAGGGATTCGAACTAATGAAAAACTGTTTTTT
NA,NA,TRBJ2-7,TRBV6-5,CASSGGPTYEQYF,TGTGCCAGCAGTGGCGGGCCAACCTACGAGCAGTACTTC
TRBD1,few,TRBJ2-3,TRBV6-5,CASSFDRVRDTQYF,TGTGCCAGCAGTTTCGACAGGGTACGAGATACGCAGTATTTT
NA,once,TRBJ2-5,TRBV25-1,CASSSGAGGQETQYF,TGTGCCAGCAGTTCGGGGGCAGGGGGACAAGAGACCCAGTACTTC
NA,NA,TRBJ2-7,TRBV28,CASIPQGYLYEQYF,TGTGCCAGCATCCCCCAGGGATACCTCTACGAGCAGTACTTC
NA,NA,TRBJ2-7,TRBV19,CATRNPDRDYEQYF,TGTGCCACCCGCAATCCGGACAGAGACTACGAGCAGTACTTC
NA,NA,TRBJ2-7,TRBV20-1,CSAKRDYEQYF,TGCAGTGCAAAAAGGGACTACGAGCAGTACTTC
NA,NA,TRBJ2-5,TRBV6-5,CASRTGPATETQYF,TGTGCCAGCAGAACCGGACCAGCGACGGAGACCCAGTACTTC
NA,NA,TRBJ1-4,TRBV5-1,CASSLPENEKLFF,TGCGCCAGCAGCTTGCCCGAAAATGAAAAACTGTTTTTT
NA,NA,TRBJ2-2,TRBV30,CAWTSGTADYGRPRNTGELFF,TGTGCCTGGACCTCCGGGACGGCCGACTACGGTCGGCCCAGGAACACCGGGGAGCTGTTTTTT
NA,NA,TRBJ2-2,TRBV30,CAWGVGAWGGELFF,TGTGCCTGGGGTGTAGGGGCTTGGGGCGGGGAGCTGTTTTTT
NA,NA,TRBJ1-1,TRBV19,CASTSRYPLGTEAFF,TGTGCCAGTACTTCCAGGTACCCCCTAGGCACTGAAGCTTTCTTT
NA,NA,TRBJ1-1,TRBV28,CASSFPDRTEAFF,TGTGCCAGCAGTTTCCCCGACAGGACTGAAGCTTTCTTT
NA,NA,TRBJ2-7,TRBV5-1,CASSFAQPNYEQYF,TGCGCCAGCAGCTTTGCCCAACCCAACTACGAGCAGTACTTC
NA,few,TRBJ1-1,TRBV5-4,CASSLGSSWNTEAFF,TGTGCCAGCAGCCTCGGAAGCTCATGGAACACTGAAGCTTTCTTT
TRBD2,NA,TRBJ2-1,TRBV2,CASSRREGVRFF,TGTGCCAGCAGTCGTCGGGAGGGGGTCCGATTCTTC
TRBD1,NA,TRBJ1-2,TRBV6-5,CASSTQGAGGYTF,TGTGCCAGCAGTACACAGGGGGCGGGGGGCTACACCTTC
NA,NA,TRBJ2-7,TRBV7-8,CASSLGRLRADEQYF,TGTGCCAGCAGCTTAGGACGTTTAAGAGCGGACGAGCAGTACTTC
NA,NA,TRBJ1-1,TRBV28,CASTSPVLNTEAFF,TGTGCCAGCACATCACCGGTTTTGAACACTGAAGCTTTCTTT
NA,NA,TRBJ2-3,TRBV5-1,CASSLPGATDTQYF,TGCGCCAGCAGCTTGCCGGGGGCCACAGATACGCAGTATTTT
NA,once,TRBJ1-2,TRBV7-2,CASSVTGLSGSNF,TGTGCCAGCAGCGTCACAGGGTTGTCAGGTTCAAACTTC
NA,once,TRBJ2-7,TRBV7-2,CASSWEGGQVYEQYF,TGTGCCAGCAGCTGGGAGGGGGGGCAGGTCTACGAGCAGTACTTC
NA,NA,TRBJ1-1,TRBV9,CASSVTSQNTEAFF,TGTGCCAGCAGCGTAACCAGCCAAAACACTGAAGCTTTCTTT
NA,NA,TRBJ1-3,TRBV5-6,CASSLEFSVGDSGNTIYF,TGTGCCAGCAGCTTGGAATTTTCTGTTGGGGACTCTGGAAACACCATATATTTT
NA,NA,TRBJ2-7,TRBV19,CASSIQGGSSYEQYF,TGTGCCAGTAGTATACAGGGGGGAAGCTCCTACGAGCAGTACTTC
NA,NA,TRBJ2-3,TRBV19,CASSMLLARSTDTQYF,TGTGCCAGTAGTATGTTGCTAGCGAGATCAACAGATACGCAGTATTTT
TRBD1,NA,TRBJ1-1,TRBV28,CASRPTGGRAFF,TGTGCCAGCAGGCCCACAGGGGGGAGGGCTTTCTTT
NA,NA,TRBJ2-3,TRBV28,CAAEVGGATDTQYF,TGTGCCGCCGAGGTGGGGGGAGCGACAGATACGCAGTATTTT
TRBD2,NA,TRBJ2-1,TRBV27,CASSAANRQSGEDNEQFF,TGTGCCAGCAGTGCCGCGAACAGACAAAGCGGGGAAGACAATGAGCAGTTCTTC
NA,NA,TRBJ1-5,TRBV5-1,CASSLTPGAGQPQHF,TGCGCCAGCAGCCTTACCCCGGGGGCGGGTCAGCCCCAGCATTTT
NA,NA,TRBJ1-1,TRBV29-1,CSGAGRVENTEAFF,TGCAGCGGAGCCGGGAGGGTGGAGAACACTGAAGCTTTCTTT
NA,NA,TRBJ2-7,TRBV20-1,CSAAEGYEQYF,TGCAGTGCCGCGGAGGGCTACGAGCAGTACTTC
TRBD1,NA,TRBJ1-2,TRBV9,CASSTQNRGPGGYTF,TGTGCCAGCAGCACACAAAACAGGGGGCCGGGCGGCTACACCTTC
NA,NA,TRBJ2-7,TRBV4-3,CASSQGLGDEQYF,TGCGCCAGCAGCCAAGGTCTGGGGGACGAGCAGTACTTC
TRBD2,once,TRBJ2-1,TRBV29-1,CSVVLTSGYNEQFF,TGCAGCGTTGTTTTGACTAGCGGCTACAATGAGCAGTTCTTC
TRBD1,NA,TRBJ1-1,TRBV6-7,CASSYAGQGAEGAFF,TGTGCCAGCAGTTACGCGGGACAGGGGGCGGAGGGAGCTTTCTTT
NA,NA,TRBJ1-5,TRBV27,CASRPGTSNQPQHF,TGTGCCAGCCGCCCGGGGACGAGCAATCAGCCCCAGCATTTT